Following are 10 T cell receptor beta chains from one sample sequenced in a study of blood T cell repertoires in COVID-19. Generated by immunoSEQ multiplex PCR, the TCRdb table keeps only in-frame clones and is missing some. The sample includes about 140,000 clones, almost 80% of them seen just once. Sample: peripheral blood. These receptors were collected from a man in his 60s who had recovered from COVID-19.

The chain combines TRBV28 with TRBJ2-7; tentative D call: TRBD1 (5 bases). The CDR3 runs to 15 residues. The germline CDR1 and CDR2 sequences are MDHEN and SYDVKM. Trimming cost V 3 bases and J 2 bases, with 14 bases left between them. CDR3 coding DNA: TGTGCCAGCAGTTTGCTGGGGCAGCCAGCCTACGAGCAGTACTTC. It translates to CASSLLGQPAYEQYF.

The V and J genes are TRBV2 and TRBJ1-4; 8 positions match TRBD1. V was clipped by 0 bases and J by 8 bases; unmatched bases: 8. CDR3 size: 16 residues. The germline gives CDR1 SNHLY, CDR2 FYNNEI. CDR3 sequence: CASSEALSGGREKLFF. CDR3 coding DNA: TGTGCCAGCAGTGAAGCGCTGTCAGGGGGCCGCGAAAAACTGTTTTTT.

Only a few counts were recorded for this clone. The gene calls are TRBV2 and TRBJ2-1; the D gene is possibly TRBD2 (6 bases). CDR3 length equals 11 residues. V lost 4 bases to trimming and J lost 10 bases, with 8 bases between them. CDR1 and CDR2 (germline): SNHLY, FYNNEI. The CDR3 region is CASSAGREQFF. In DNA form, the CDR3 reads TGTGCCAGCAGTGCAGGGAGGGAGCAGTTCTTC.

The chain joins TRBV12-3 or TRBV12-4 to TRBJ1-5, with D perhaps TRBD1 (5 bases). The CDR3 length is 13 residues. Trimming took 8 bases from V and 4 from J, leaving 12 bases between them. This chain's CDR3 is CASGGGMNQPQHF. In nucleotides, the CDR3 is TGTGCCAGCGGGGGGGGGATGAATCAGCCCCAGCATTTT.

The chain links TRBV3-1 (or the pseudogene TRBV3-2) to TRBJ2-1; D is undetermined. In germline, CDR1 is LGHDT, CDR2 YNNKEL (reference sequence). V shed 4 bases and J shed 7 bases, with 14 bases lying between them. The CDR3 loop spans 14 amino acids. The CDR3 region has the DNA TGTGCCAGCAGCCCTCCCCATCGAGGAAATGAGCAGTTCTTC. Translation gives CASSPPHRGNEQFF.

This clone was detected once. This CDR3 reads CAGTTGLNTEAFF. CDR3 in DNA: TGTGCCGGAACCACAGGGCTGAACACTGAAGCTTTCTTT. The chain recombines TRBV2 with TRBJ1-1; possible D gene TRBD1, 6 bases. Germline CDR1 and CDR2: SNHLY and FYNNEI. Trimming took 11 bases from V and 0 from J, leaving 13 bases between them. The CDR3 is 13 amino acids.

The J gene is TRBJ2-6, the V gene TRBV3-1 (or the pseudogene TRBV3-2), with D possibly being TRBD1 (5 bases). The V gene lost 6 bases and the J gene lost 5 bases, with 20 bases spanning the gap. The germline V gene encodes CDR1 LGHDT and CDR2 YNNKEL (reference sequence). The CDR3 has 17 residues. This CDR3 is CASSQRGRVRRANVLTF. The CDR3 DNA is TGTGCCAGCAGTCAAAGGGGCAGGGTCCGGCGGGCCAACGTCCTGACTTTC.

This chain uses TRBV5-4 with TRBJ1-3; D unclear. Looked up from germline, CDR1 is SGHNT and CDR2 is YYREEE (reference sequence). V was pared by 4 bases and J by 4 bases, with 6 bases between. The CDR3 length is 12 residues. CDR3 in DNA: TGTGCCAGCAGCGCGGGAGGAAACACCATATATTTT. Its protein is CASSAGGNTIYF.

The V and J genes are TRBV6-5 and TRBJ1-3; 7 positions match TRBD1. The J segment lost 0 bases and the V segment lost 7 bases, leaving 6 bases of the junction unmatched. Germline V CDR1 and CDR2: MNHEY, SVGAGI. This CDR3 has 15 amino acids. This chain's CDR3 is CASKGWDSSGNTIYF. CDR3 sequence (DNA): TGTGCCAGCAAAGGATGGGACAGCTCTGGAAACACCATATATTTT.

The gene calls are TRBV29-1 and TRBJ2-5; TRBD2 matches 9 bases. Trimming removed 6 bases from V and 5 bases from J; junction bases left unmatched: 16. The CDR3 consists of 16 residues. Germline values: CDR1 SQVTM, CDR2 ANQGSEA. The CDR3 reads CSVDRTSVMGAETQYF. CDR3 nucleotides: TGCAGCGTCGACCGGACTAGCGTAATGGGAGCGGAGACCCAGTACTTC.